Following are 29 T cell receptor beta chains from one sample sequenced in a study of read filtering for tumor transcriptome and immune sequencing. This library used approximately 370 ng RNA and molecular barcoded adaptors spanning alpha/delta and beta/gamma chains. In TCRdb, the reads were re-called with MiXCR into one record per CDR3 protein. The top ten hold approximately 11% of the sample, which has tens of thousands of distinct CDR3 sequences, approximately 18% seen once. Input material: a population of CD138-negative cells sorted from bone marrow. The source of these receptors is a donor aged 40 or older with multiple myeloma.

This clonotype came up a few times. A read error is possible here, since a much larger clone lies one base away. CDR3 nucleotides: TGTGCCAGCAGCTCGGGACTAGCCATCTACGAGCAGTACTTC. It yields the protein CASSSGLAIYEQYF. V and J are TRBV7-2 and TRBJ2-7, with 9 bases lining up with TRBD2. The CDR3 runs to 14 residues. V was clipped by 4 bases and J by 3 bases; unmatched bases: 4. Germline V gives CDR1 SGHTA, CDR2 FQGNSA.

This clonotype appeared many times. This rearrangement joins TRBV7-9 to TRBJ2-7; no clear D. V was cut by 4 bases and J by 5 bases, with 9 bases left in between. CDR1 is SEHNR, CDR2 FQNEAQ, per germline (reference sequence). The CDR3 has 12 residues. The DNA for the CDR3 is TGTGCCAGCAGCTCCGACAAGAACGAGCAGTACTTC. Protein product: CASSSDKNEQYF.

The chain uses TRBV19 and TRBJ2-7, with 11 bases matching TRBD1. Germline V gene lookup returns CDR1 LNHDA and CDR2 SQIVND (reference sequence). V dropped 3 bases and J dropped 7; count of bases not matched to a gene: 8. This CDR3 contains 15 residues. The CDR3 coding sequence is TGTGCCAGTAGTATTGCCGGGACAGGGGGATATGAGCAGTACTTC. Its protein is CASSIAGTGGYEQYF.

This clonotype was observed at least ten times. V and J are TRBV6-5 and TRBJ1-6; tentative D call: TRBD1 (6 bases). V lost 6 bases, J lost 9 bases, and 15 bases lay in between. CDR3 length: 14 amino acids. The germline V gene encodes CDR1 MNHEY and CDR2 SVGAGI. The CDR3 reads CASRAGGGSSPLHF. CDR3 in DNA: TGTGCCAGCAGGGCGGGGGGCGGAAGTTCACCCCTCCACTTT.

In its sample, this clonotype was seen many times. The gene calls are TRBV28 and TRBJ2-7; 9 nucleotides align to TRBD1. V lost 4 bases to trimming and J lost 2 bases; unmatched junction nucleotides: 6. The CDR3 is 15 amino acids. Germline CDR1 reads MDHEN; CDR2 reads SYDVKM. The CDR3 here is CASSSRQGVAYEQYF. The CDR3 DNA follows: TGTGCCAGCAGTTCACGACAGGGGGTGGCCTACGAGCAGTACTTC.

A single count supports this clonotype. This is likely a read error, given that the CDR3 carries no conserved phenylalanine or tryptophan at its end. The chain carries TRBV24-1 and TRBJ2-1; 8 bases are shared with TRBD2. Germline assignment: CDR1 KGHDR and CDR2 SFDVKD. The V segment lost 0 bases and the J segment 9 bases; nucleotides outside the gene matches: 9. This CDR3 is 16 amino acids long. The chain's CDR3 is CATSDLAGGIGGEQFL. The CDR3 nucleotides are TGTGCCACCAGTGATTTGGCGGGAGGTATAGGGGGTGAGCAGTTCCTC.

This clonotype was observed at least ten times. The V gene is TRBV18, the J gene TRBJ1-3; D is undetermined. This CDR3 has 14 amino acids. Trimming pared 4 bases from V and 0 bases from J, leaving 7 bases between. In germline, CDR1 is KGHSH, CDR2 LQKENI. The CDR3 is CASSLGDSGNTIYF. The CDR3 region has the DNA TGTGCCAGCTCACTTGGGGACTCTGGAAACACCATATATTTT.

This clonotype was counted a few times. J is TRBJ2-1 and V is TRBV19, with 8 bases lining up with TRBD2. Per germline, CDR1 LNHDA and CDR2 SQIVND (reference sequence). The CDR3 sequence is 15 residues long. With V trimmed by 4 bases and J by 9 bases, 11 bases remained unmatched. CDR3 amino acids: CASSTQAGVSVEQFF. In nucleotides, the CDR3 is TGTGCCAGTAGTACTCAAGCGGGAGTATCGGTTGAGCAGTTCTTC.

This clonotype was found many times. This chain connects TRBV19 to TRBJ2-6; no firm D call. This CDR3 spans 13 amino acids. CDR1 is LNHDA, CDR2 SQIVND, per germline (reference sequence). Trimming pared 6 bases from V and 9 bases from J, leaving 12 bases between. The CDR3 sequence: CASRPGQFNVLTF. The CDR3 coding sequence is TGTGCCAGTAGACCCGGGCAGTTCAACGTCCTGACTTTC.

This clonotype came up many times. This chain joins TRBV20-1 and TRBJ2-3; 8 bases are a match to TRBD2. The CDR3 loop spans 18 amino acids. After removal of 5 bases from V and 4 bases from J, the junction contained 20 bases not matched to a gene. Germline lookup yields CDR1 DFQATT and CDR2 SNEGSKA (reference sequence). CDR3 coding DNA: TGCAGTGCTTCTGCACCACAAGCGGGGGCGACGAACGCAGATACGCAGTATTTT. This encodes CSASAPQAGATNADTQYF.

A note on this clonotype: This may stem from a read error, because a much larger clone lies one nucleotide away. The chain carries TRBV5-1 and TRBJ1-5; D may be TRBD1 (5 bases). From germline, CDR1 is SGHRS and CDR2 YFSETQ. The CDR3 consists of 16 residues. The V end lost 4 bases, the J end lost 1 base, and 15 bases lay between the germline ends. CDR3 in amino acids: CASSTGEGASNQPQHF. The CDR3 region has the DNA TGCGCCAGCAGCACGGGGGAAGGGGCCAGCAATCAGCCCCAGCATTTT.

Ten or more counts support this clonotype. The chain links TRBV30 to TRBJ1-4; unclear D gene. This CDR3 comprises 15 residues. Trimming stripped 1 base from V and 5 bases from J, with 14 bases between. The V gene's germline CDR1 is GTSNPN and CDR2 SVGIG (reference sequence). CDR3 loop: CAWSDSSWPNEKLFF. The CDR3 coding sequence is TGTGCCTGGAGTGATTCCTCGTGGCCAAATGAAAAACTGTTTTTT.

There are many counts of this clonotype. The genes are TRBV10-3 and TRBJ2-1, with 7 bases identical to TRBD2. This CDR3 is built from 16 residues. Germline CDR1 ENHRY, CDR2 SYGVKD. The V and J ends lost 10 bases and 2 bases, in that order; junction bases with no gene match: 14. CDR3 DNA: TGTGCCACCCAGATTGACGCGGGGGACCCCTACAATGAGCAGTTCTTC. Amino acid sequence: CATQIDAGDPYNEQFF.

This clonotype showed up many times. The chain carries TRBV2 and TRBJ2-3, with D hard to call. CDR1 SNHLY and CDR2 FYNNEI come from the germline V gene. V was cut by 6 bases and J by 1 base, with 11 bases left in between. The CDR3 consists of 14 residues. The DNA of the CDR3 is TGTGCCAGCAGGCTAGACTTCGGCACAGATACGCAGTATTTT. Translating it yields CASRLDFGTDTQYF.

At least ten counts were recorded for this clonotype. The genes are TRBV28 and TRBJ2-7; D is perhaps TRBD2 (6 bases). This CDR3 spans 14 amino acids. Trimming left V 6 bases short and J 2 bases short, with 14 bases between. Germline CDR1 reads MDHEN; CDR2 reads SYDVKM. CDR3 DNA: TGTGCCAGCAGAATGGGACGGAGGGCCTACGAGCAGTACTTC. This translates into CASRMGRRAYEQYF.

Worth noting for this clonotype: At one end the junction does not follow the germline gene, possibly because of a read error. The V and J genes are TRBV20-1 and TRBJ1-1, with D perhaps TRBD1 (5 bases). The CDR3 has 16 amino acids. CDR1 is DFQATT, CDR2 SNEGSKA, per germline (reference sequence). Here the CDR3 reads CSARVGRGHPGTEALF. The CDR3 nucleotides are TGCAGTGCTAGAGTTGGGCGGGGTCACCCAGGGACTGAAGCTCTCTTT.

As for this clonotype: An end of the junction does not agree with germline; a read error may underlie this. V is TRBV5-1 and J is TRBJ2-1; the D gene is possibly TRBD2 (6 bases). Germline CDR1 is SGHRS and CDR2 is YFSETQ. The CDR3 totals 16 residues. The CDR3 protein is CSSSLEGKGPYNEQFF. Written as DNA, the CDR3 is TGCTCCAGCAGCTTGGAGGGAAAGGGGCCGTACAATGAGCAGTTCTTC.

This clonotype was detected many times. This chain joins TRBV29-1 and TRBJ2-1; the match to TRBD1 covers 9 bases. Germline V gene data show CDR1 as SQVTM and CDR2 as ANQGSEA. This CDR3 has 14 amino acids. V shed 4 bases, J shed 3 bases, and the junction held 4 bases outside the gene matches. DNA of the CDR3: TGCAGCGTTGTTGGACAGGGGTACTACAATGAGCAGTTCTTC. This encodes CSVVGQGYYNEQFF.

This clonotype was recorded at least ten times. The J gene is TRBJ1-4, the V gene TRBV28, with TRBD1 matching 7 bases. CDR3 size: 15 residues. V lost 6 bases to trimming and J lost 7 bases; unmatched junction nucleotides: 11. Germline assignment: CDR1 MDHEN and CDR2 SYDVKM. Here the CDR3 DNA reads TGTGCCAGCAGCACCAAGACAGGGTTCACTGAAAAACTGTTTTTT. It yields the protein CASSTKTGFTEKLFF.

This clonotype was found many times. This sequence joins TRBV19 and TRBJ2-2, with a weak D call TRBD1 (7 bases). The CDR3 has 16 amino acids. Per the germline V gene, CDR1 is LNHDA and CDR2 is SQIVND (reference sequence). The V end lost 3 bases, the J end lost 5 bases, and 16 bases lay between the germline ends. CDR3 sequence reads: CASSIVAGQSTGELFF. CDR3 coding DNA: TGTGCCAGTAGTATCGTCGCGGGACAGTCAACCGGGGAGCTGTTTTTT.

The rearrangement joins TRBV2 to TRBJ2-3; a weak D match, TRBD2 (6 bases). V was pared by 6 bases and J by 9 bases, with 25 bases between. In germline, CDR1 is SNHLY, CDR2 FYNNEI. The CDR3 is 16 amino acids. The CDR3 DNA is TGTGCCAGCAGCCTAATCCTAGCGCCGACGGGGCGGACGCAGTATTTT. Translating it yields CASSLILAPTGRTQYF.

This clonotype was counted many times. The chain combines TRBV14 with TRBJ2-5, with TRBD2 as a possible D gene (5 bases). CDR1 SGHDN and CDR2 FVKESK come from the germline V gene. The CDR3 totals 11 residues. Trimming pared 5 bases from V and 5 bases from J, leaving 6 bases between. CDR3 loop: CASSAGETQYF. The CDR3 DNA reads TGTGCCAGCAGCGCGGGTGAGACCCAGTACTTC.

This clonotype has a count of ten or more. The rearrangement links TRBV6-5 to TRBJ1-2; D is possibly TRBD1 (5 bases). The CDR3 is made up of 15 amino acids. Germline V gene lookup returns CDR1 MNHEY and CDR2 SVGAGI. The V gene lost 2 bases and the J gene lost 2 bases, with 12 bases spanning the gap. CDR3 nucleotide sequence: TGTGCCAGCAGTTACCATCGGACAAGAAACTATGGCTACACCTTC. It translates to CASSYHRTRNYGYTF.

As regards this clonotype: This may stem from a read error, because a much larger clone lies one nucleotide away. This rearrangement joins TRBV20-1 to TRBJ2-5; D may correspond to TRBD1 or TRBD2 (5 bases each). This CDR3 is built from 13 residues. Germline loops: CDR1 DFQATT, CDR2 SNEGSKA (reference sequence). The ends were cut back, 1 base at V and 6 bases at J, with 12 bases in the middle. CDR3 residues: CSARAGEGKTQYF. The CDR3, as DNA: TGCAGTGCTAGAGCAGGAGAGGGGAAGACCCAGTACTTC.

This clonotype occurred many times. The chain joins TRBV12-3 or TRBV12-4 to TRBJ2-6; unclear D gene. Trimming took 7 bases from V and 2 from J, leaving 12 bases between them. The CDR3 totals 15 residues. The DNA of the CDR3 is TGTGCCAGCACCATAGCAAACGCTGGGGCCAACGTCCTGACTTTC. Translated: CASTIANAGANVLTF.

In the case of this clonotype: Sequence at one end of the junction differs from germline and may be a read error. This rearrangement joins TRBV3-1 to TRBJ2-7; D not certain. The CDR3 is made up of 12 amino acids. CDR1 is LGHDT, CDR2 YNNKEL, per germline (reference sequence). CDR3: CASRNDAYEQYF. In nucleotides, the CDR3 is TGCGCCAGCAGGAATGACGCCTACGAGCAGTACTTC.

With regard to this clonotype: It may be a read error: a sequence one base away is much more abundant. V is TRBV3-1 and J is TRBJ2-7; the D call may be TRBD1 or TRBD2 (5 bases each). This CDR3 has 16 amino acids. Looked up from germline, CDR1 is LGHDT and CDR2 is YNNKEL (reference sequence). The CDR3 sequence is CASSQDHRRYSYKQYF. The DNA of the CDR3 is TGTGCCAGCAGCCAAGACCACAGGAGGTACTCCTACAAGCAGTACTTC.

There are many counts of this clonotype. The CDR3 is CASSYWSSGGGETQYF. The CDR3 DNA is TGTGCCAGCAGTTACTGGTCCAGCGGGGGGGGAGAGACCCAGTACTTC. The V call is TRBV6-2 or TRBV6-3, the J call TRBJ2-5; 10 bases line up with TRBD2. The CDR3 spans 16 residues. V lost 1 base to trimming and J lost 4 bases; unmatched junction nucleotides: 6. Germline V lookup: CDR1 MNHEY, CDR2 SVGEGT.

This clonotype was counted at least ten times. The V call is TRBV2, the J call TRBJ1-1, with D possibly being TRBD1 (5 bases). The CDR3 consists of 14 residues. The germline CDR1 and CDR2 sequences are SNHLY and FYNNEI. V shed 6 bases and J shed 3 bases, with 14 bases lying between them. CDR3 in DNA: TGTGCCAGCAGGCCGGGACTTTCGGACACTGAAGCTTTCTTT. Translated, it gives CASRPGLSDTEAFF.